This T cell receptor beta chain was retrieved from a study of blood T cell repertoires in COVID-19. Study as a whole: COVID-19 samples collected from the United States, Italy and Spain covered acute and convalescent phases. Sources were T cells, B-cell-depleted T cells, or PBMCs; the material itself was cDNA or gDNA.

This clone was observed a handful of times. The germline V gene has CDR1 MNHNY and CDR2 SVGAGI (reference sequence). The junction had 1 base not matched to a gene; V was cut back by 5 bases and J by 1 base. The CDR3 loop spans 14 amino acids. Clones were read by immunoSEQ multiplex PCR, and TCRdb kept only the in-frame ones, dropping some. The table shows about 180,000 clones, with 80% to 90% occurring only once. Participants' reported clinical history set cohort assignment. The receptor's source is a woman under 30 who had recovered from COVID-19. Sequencing was performed on PBMCs or T cells enriched from blood (not recorded which). The gene calls are TRBV6-6 and TRBJ2-5; 10 positions agree with TRBD2. The CDR3 bases are TGTGCCAGCAGTAGCGGGGGGGTCCAAGAGACCCAGTACTTC. Translation: CASSSGGVQETQYF.